The entry below gives a single T cell receptor beta chain sequence along with its context. Antigen unknown. These data come from a study of T-cell reconstitution after alpha-beta-depleted transplantation in children. Whole-study findings and limits: Some patients owed their high day-60 TCRbeta diversity to surviving recipient T cells and thymic progenitors. At around two months after transplant, the alpha-beta T cells were reportedly derived from several hundred expanded clones that came from non-depleted graft cells.

Molecular barcoding with unique molecular identifiers was used for the TCRbeta library. TCRdb analysed the PCR reads with MiXCR anew, one entry per CDR3 protein. In the table there are over 90,000 distinct CDR3 sequences, roughly 7.6% of which are singletons. V was clipped by 8 bases and J by 1 base; unmatched bases: 9. The CDR3 length is 15 residues. The genes are TRBV12-3 or TRBV12-4 and TRBJ2-3; TRBD2 matches at 7 bases. The receptor was isolated from a boy aged 2 to 10 with acute lymphoblastic leukemia, due to receive a stem cell transplant. Source: PBMCs, taken before TCRalphabeta/CD19-depleted stem cell transplant. The CDR3 sequence: CASAEREFGTDTQYF. CDR3 sequence (DNA): TGTGCCAGCGCCGAGCGGGAATTCGGCACAGATACGCAGTATTTT.